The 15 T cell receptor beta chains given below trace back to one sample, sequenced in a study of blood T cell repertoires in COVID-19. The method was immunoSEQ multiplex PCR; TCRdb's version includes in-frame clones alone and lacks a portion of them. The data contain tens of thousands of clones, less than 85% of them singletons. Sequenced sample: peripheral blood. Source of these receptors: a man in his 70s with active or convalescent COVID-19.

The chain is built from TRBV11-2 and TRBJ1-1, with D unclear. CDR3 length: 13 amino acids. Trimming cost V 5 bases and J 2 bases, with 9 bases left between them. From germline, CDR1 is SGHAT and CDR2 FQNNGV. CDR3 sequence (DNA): TGTGCCAGCAGCCCGGGAATTAACACTGAAGCTTTCTTT. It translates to CASSPGINTEAFF.

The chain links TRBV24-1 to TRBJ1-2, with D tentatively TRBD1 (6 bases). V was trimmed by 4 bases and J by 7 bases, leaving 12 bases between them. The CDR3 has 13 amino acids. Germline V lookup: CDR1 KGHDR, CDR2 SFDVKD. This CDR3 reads CATSEQGGLGYTF. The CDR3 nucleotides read TGTGCCACCAGTGAACAAGGGGGTCTTGGCTACACCTTC.

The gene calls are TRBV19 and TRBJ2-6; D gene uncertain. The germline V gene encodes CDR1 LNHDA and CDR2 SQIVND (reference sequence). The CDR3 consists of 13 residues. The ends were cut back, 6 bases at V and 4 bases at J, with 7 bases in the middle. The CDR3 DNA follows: TGTGCCAGTAGAATTGCGGGGGCCAACGTCCTGACTTTC. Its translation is CASRIAGANVLTF. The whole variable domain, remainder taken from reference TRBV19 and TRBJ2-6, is DGGITQSPKYLFRKEGQNVTLSCEQNLNHDAMYWYRQDPGQGLRLIYYSQIVNDFQKGDIAEGYSVSREKKESFPLTVTSAQKNPTAFYLCASRIAGANVLTFGAGSRLTVL.

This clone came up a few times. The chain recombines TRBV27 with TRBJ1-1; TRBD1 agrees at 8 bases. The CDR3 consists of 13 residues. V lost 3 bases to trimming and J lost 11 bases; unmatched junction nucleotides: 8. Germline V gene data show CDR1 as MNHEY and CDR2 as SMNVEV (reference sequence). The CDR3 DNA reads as TGTGCCAGCAGTTTCCAGGACAGGGCAATTGCTTTCTTT. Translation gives CASSFQDRAIAFF.

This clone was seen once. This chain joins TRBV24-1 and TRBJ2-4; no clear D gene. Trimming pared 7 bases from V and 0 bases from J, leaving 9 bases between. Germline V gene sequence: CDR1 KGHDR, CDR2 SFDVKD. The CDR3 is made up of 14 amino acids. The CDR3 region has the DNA TGTGCCACCAGGGGCCCAGGAGCCAAAAACATTCAGTACTTC. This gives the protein CATRGPGAKNIQYF.

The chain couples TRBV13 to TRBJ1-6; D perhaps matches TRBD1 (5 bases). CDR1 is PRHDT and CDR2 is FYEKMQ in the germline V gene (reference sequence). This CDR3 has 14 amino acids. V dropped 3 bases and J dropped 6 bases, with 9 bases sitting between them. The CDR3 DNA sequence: TGTGCCAGCAGCTTTAGACAGCTTAATTCACCCCTCCACTTT. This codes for CASSFRQLNSPLHF.

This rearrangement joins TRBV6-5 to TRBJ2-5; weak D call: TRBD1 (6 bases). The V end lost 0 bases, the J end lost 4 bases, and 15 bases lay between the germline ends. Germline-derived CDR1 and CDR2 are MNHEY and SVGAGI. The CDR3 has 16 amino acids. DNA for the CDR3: TGTGCCAGCAGTTACTCCTCAGGGGCAGGCGGAGAGACCCAGTACTTC. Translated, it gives CASSYSSGAGGETQYF.

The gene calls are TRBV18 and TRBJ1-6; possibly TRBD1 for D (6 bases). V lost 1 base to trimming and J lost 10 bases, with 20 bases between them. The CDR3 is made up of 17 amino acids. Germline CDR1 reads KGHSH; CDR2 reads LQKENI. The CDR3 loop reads CASSPLHVRGGDSPLHF. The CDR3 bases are TGTGCCAGCTCACCACTTCATGTTCGGGGGGGCGACTCACCCCTCCACTTT.

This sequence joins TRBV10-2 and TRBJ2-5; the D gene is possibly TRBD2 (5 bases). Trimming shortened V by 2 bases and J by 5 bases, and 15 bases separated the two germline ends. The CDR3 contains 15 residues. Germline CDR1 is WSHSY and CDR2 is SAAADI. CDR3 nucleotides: TGCGCCAGCAGTGAGAATAGCGCTAGTCGGGAGACCCAGTACTTC. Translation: CASSENSASRETQYF.

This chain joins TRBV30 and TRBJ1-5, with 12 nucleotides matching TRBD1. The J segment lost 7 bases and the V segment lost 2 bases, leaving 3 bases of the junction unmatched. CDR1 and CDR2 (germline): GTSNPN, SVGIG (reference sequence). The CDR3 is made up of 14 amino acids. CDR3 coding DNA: TGTGCCTGGAGTCCCGGGACAGGGGGCCAGCCCCAGCATTTT. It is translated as CAWSPGTGGQPQHF.

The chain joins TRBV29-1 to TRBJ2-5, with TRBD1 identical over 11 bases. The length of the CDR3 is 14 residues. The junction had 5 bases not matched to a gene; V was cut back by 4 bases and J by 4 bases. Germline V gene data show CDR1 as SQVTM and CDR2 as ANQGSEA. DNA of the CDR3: TGCAGCGTTGGTTCCGGGACAGGGGGAGAGACCCAGTACTTC. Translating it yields CSVGSGTGGETQYF.

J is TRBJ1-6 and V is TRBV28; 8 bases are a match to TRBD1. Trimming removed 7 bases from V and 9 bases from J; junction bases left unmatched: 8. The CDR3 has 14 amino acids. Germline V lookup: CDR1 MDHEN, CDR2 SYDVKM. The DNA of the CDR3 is TGTGCCAGCACTTCCGGACAGGGAACTTCACCCCTCCACTTT. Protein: CASTSGQGTSPLHF.

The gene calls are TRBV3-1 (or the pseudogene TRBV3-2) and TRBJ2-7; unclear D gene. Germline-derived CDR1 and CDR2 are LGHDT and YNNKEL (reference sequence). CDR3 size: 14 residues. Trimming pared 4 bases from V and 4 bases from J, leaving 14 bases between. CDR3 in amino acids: CASSPRRFNYEQYF. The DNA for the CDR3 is TGTGCCAGCAGCCCGCGCCGGTTTAATTACGAGCAGTACTTC.

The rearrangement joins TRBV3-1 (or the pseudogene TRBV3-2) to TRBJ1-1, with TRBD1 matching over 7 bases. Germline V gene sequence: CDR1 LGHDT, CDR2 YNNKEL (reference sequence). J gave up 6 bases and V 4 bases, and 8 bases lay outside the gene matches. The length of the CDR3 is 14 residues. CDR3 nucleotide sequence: TGTGCCAGCAGCCGTTCGACAGGGAGAGCTGAAGCTTTCTTT. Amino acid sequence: CASSRSTGRAEAFF.

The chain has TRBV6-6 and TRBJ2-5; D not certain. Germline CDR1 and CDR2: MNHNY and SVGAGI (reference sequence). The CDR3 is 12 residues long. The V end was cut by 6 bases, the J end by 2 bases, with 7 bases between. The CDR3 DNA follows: TGTGCCAGCAGAACAGATCAAGAGACCCAGTACTTC. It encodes CASRTDQETQYF.